The 6 T cell receptor beta chains given below trace back to one sample, sequenced in a study of T cell responses to AZD1222 COVID-19 vaccine. Measured with immunoSEQ multiplex PCR; TCRdb has only the in-frame clones, and not every one. The sample records around 100,000 clones, roughly 91% being singletons. The sample was peripheral blood, taken on day 0 of AZD1222 vaccination. The receptors originated from an adult in good health.

The chain uses TRBV29-1 and TRBJ1-3; D perhaps matches TRBD1 (6 bases). In germline, CDR1 is SQVTM, CDR2 ANQGSEA. This CDR3 comprises 13 residues. V lost 4 bases to trimming and J lost 1 base, with 8 bases between them. The CDR3 loop is CSVAQGSGNTIYF. The CDR3 region has the DNA TGCAGCGTTGCACAGGGTTCTGGAAACACCATATATTTT.

This clone was seen once. The J gene is TRBJ1-2, the V gene TRBV3-1 (or the pseudogene TRBV3-2); D may be TRBD1 (6 bases). The germline gives CDR1 LGHDT, CDR2 YNNKEL (reference sequence). Trimming took 4 bases from V and 7 from J, leaving 19 bases between them. The CDR3 sequence is 15 residues long. The CDR3 DNA is TGTGCCAGCAGCCCGACGCACAGGGTAGGGGTTGGCTACACCTTC. This gives the protein CASSPTHRVGVGYTF.

The chain links TRBV30 to TRBJ2-1; D is ambiguous. The CDR3 is 13 residues long. V lost 4 bases and J 6 bases, leaving 13 bases between the germline ends. Looked up from germline, CDR1 is GTSNPN and CDR2 is SVGIG (reference sequence). The CDR3, as DNA: TGTGCCTGGACAATAAAGGCGGTCAATGAGCAGTTCTTC. This codes for CAWTIKAVNEQFF.

This chain uses TRBV15 with TRBJ2-3; D uncertain. Looked up from germline, CDR1 is LNHNV and CDR2 is YYDKDF (reference sequence). V gave up 0 bases and J gave up 0 bases, with 10 bases separating them. CDR3 size: 16 residues. The CDR3: CATSRDVYGSTDTQYF. As DNA, the CDR3 is TGTGCCACCAGCAGAGATGTTTACGGCAGCACAGATACGCAGTATTTT.

The V call is TRBV5-8, the J call TRBJ1-1; TRBD1 matches 7 bases. The CDR3 has 15 residues. Germline-derived CDR1 and CDR2 are SGHTS and YDEGEE. V lost 0 bases, J lost 1 base, and 3 bases stayed unmatched. In nucleotides, the CDR3 is TGTGCCAGCAGCTTGGCAGGGGGGTGGAACACTGAAGCTTTCTTT. It codes for CASSLAGGWNTEAFF.

J is TRBJ1-1 and V is TRBV9; 7 bases match TRBD1. CDR3 length: 15 amino acids. V lost 0 bases, J lost 3 bases, and 5 bases stayed unmatched. Germline V CDR1 and CDR2: SGDLS, YYNGEE. The CDR3 bases are TGTGCCAGCAGCGTAGAACCCACAGGGGACACTGAAGCTTTCTTT. Amino acid sequence: CASSVEPTGDTEAFF.